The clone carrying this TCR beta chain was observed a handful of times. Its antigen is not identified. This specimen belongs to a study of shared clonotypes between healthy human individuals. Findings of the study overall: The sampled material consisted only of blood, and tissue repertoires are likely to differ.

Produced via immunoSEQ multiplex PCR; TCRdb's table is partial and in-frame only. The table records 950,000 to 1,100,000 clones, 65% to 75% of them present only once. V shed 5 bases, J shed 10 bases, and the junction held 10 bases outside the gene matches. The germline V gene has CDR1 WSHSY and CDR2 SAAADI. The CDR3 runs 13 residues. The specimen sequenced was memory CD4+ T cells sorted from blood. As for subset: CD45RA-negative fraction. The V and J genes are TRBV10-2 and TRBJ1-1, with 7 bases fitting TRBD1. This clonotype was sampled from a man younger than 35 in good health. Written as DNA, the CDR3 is TGCGCCAGCAGTACTGACAGGGCAAGAGGAGCTTTCTTT. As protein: CASSTDRARGAFF.